Sequencing of this T cell receptor (beta chain) was carried out in a study of blood T cell repertoires in COVID-19. CDR1 MNHEY and CDR2 SMNVEV come from the germline V gene (reference sequence). The CDR3 length is 14 residues. The V gene lost 5 bases and the J gene lost 6 bases, with 14 bases spanning the gap. The repertoire was sequenced with immunoSEQ multiplex PCR; TCRdb's copy has only in-frame clones and lacks some. The repertoire consists of about 74,000 clones, with nearly 90% occurring once and the leading ten covering 2.5% to 3%. The sample taken for sequencing was peripheral blood. This TCR came from a man in his sixties or seventies with active or convalescent COVID-19. The chain employs TRBV27 and TRBJ2-4; D might be TRBD1 (6 bases). The CDR3 protein is CASSARDNSNIQYF. CDR3 DNA: TGTGCCAGCAGTGCCCGGGACAACTCAAACATTCAGTACTTC.